This T cell receptor beta chain was captured by sequencing in a study of OX40 agonist ivuxolimab in advanced cancers. Study findings and constraints: Among expanded peripheral T cells, antigen specificity went undetermined.

The CDR3 consists of 15 residues. Germline assignment: CDR1 SGHKS and CDR2 YYEKEE (reference sequence). Trimming shortened V by 5 bases and J by 8 bases, and 19 bases separated the two germline ends. A note on this clone: The target antigen is unknown.

Method: immunoSEQ multiplex PCR; TCRdb's copy keeps in-frame clones and lacks some. The repertoire has tens of thousands of clones, approximately 82% of them found once; the top ten carry 30% to 35%. The chain couples TRBV5-5 to TRBJ1-4; maybe TRBD1 (5 bases). The receptor was derived from an adult with an advanced solid tumor such as melanoma, head and neck, liver or kidney cancer. The sequences come from CD4+ or CD8+ T cells sorted from blood, collected in a trial of the OX40 agonist ivuxolimab. CDR3 sequence reads: CASRASGTAWEKLFF. The CDR3 coding sequence is TGTGCCAGCAGAGCGTCCGGGACGGCCTGGGAAAAACTGTTTTTT.